Listed here are 29 T cell receptor beta chains from one sample, sequenced in a study of cytomegalovirus exposure and HLA in healthy donors. 13 Jbeta primers and 60 Vbeta primers were used for the PCR. The table came from immunoSEQ multiplex PCR; TCRdb's copy has only in-frame clones and leaves some out. The sample contains some 160,000 clones, around 78% of which appear only once. Sequencing was carried out using PBMCs. The receptors come from a woman aged 40 to 50 in good health and CMV-seropositive.

The chain is built from TRBV6-1 and TRBJ1-1; TRBD1 matches at 7 bases. CDR3 length: 13 residues. Per the germline V gene, CDR1 is MNHNS and CDR2 is SASEGT. V dropped 7 bases and J dropped 7; count of bases not matched to a gene: 9. CDR3 amino acids: CASIRTQGLEAFF. The CDR3 bases are TGTGCCAGCATCAGGACACAGGGGCTTGAAGCTTTCTTT.

The rearrangement uses TRBV10-3 and TRBJ2-7, with D possibly being TRBD2 (6 bases). Trimming stripped 3 bases from V and 2 bases from J, with 8 bases between. CDR1 ENHRY and CDR2 SYGVKD come from the germline V gene. The CDR3 runs 13 residues. The CDR3 DNA sequence: TGTGCCATCAGTGACCCGGGGGCCTACGAGCAGTACTTC. This sequence encodes CAISDPGAYEQYF.

This clone has only one observation. The chain employs TRBV19 and TRBJ1-2; possibly TRBD1 for D (6 bases). The CDR3 loop spans 13 amino acids. V gave up 8 bases and J gave up 6 bases, with 16 bases separating them. Germline CDR1 is LNHDA and CDR2 is SQIVND (reference sequence). DNA for the CDR3: TGTGCCAGTGGCCAAACAGGGCTTGATGGCTACACCTTC. Translation: CASGQTGLDGYTF.

This clone was observed a few times. This sequence joins TRBV6-5 and TRBJ1-2, with TRBD1 matching over 7 bases. Germline values: CDR1 MNHEY, CDR2 SVGAGI. The CDR3 is 15 amino acids. Trimming removed 4 bases from V and 0 bases from J; junction bases left unmatched: 5. The CDR3 nucleotides are TGTGCCAGCAGTTGGAAACAGGGGACTAACTATGGCTACACCTTC. Translating it yields CASSWKQGTNYGYTF.

The rearrangement uses TRBV6-1 and TRBJ1-1; a weak D match, TRBD1 (6 bases). Trimming left V 4 bases short and J 5 bases short, with 8 bases between. Germline V gene data show CDR1 as MNHNS and CDR2 as SASEGT. The CDR3 loop spans 12 amino acids. CDR3 nucleotides: TGTGCCAGCAGTGTAGACAGGACTGAAGCTTTCTTT. It codes for CASSVDRTEAFF.

This clone was recorded once. The chain links TRBV6-6 to TRBJ2-5; TRBD2 matches 8 bases. CDR3 length: 14 residues. The J segment lost 5 bases and the V segment lost 6 bases, leaving 8 bases of the junction unmatched. The germline V gene encodes CDR1 MNHNY and CDR2 SVGAGI (reference sequence). In DNA form, the CDR3 reads TGTGCCAGCAGGGTCGGGGGGGGGATCGAGACCCAGTACTTC. Translated, it gives CASRVGGGIETQYF.

This chain joins TRBV18 and TRBJ1-1, with unresolved D. The CDR3 covers 15 residues. Trimming stripped 2 bases from V and 0 bases from J, with 10 bases between. Germline V gene lookup returns CDR1 KGHSH and CDR2 LQKENI. The CDR3 is CASSPISQVNTEAFF. The CDR3 nucleotides are TGTGCCAGCTCACCAATCTCACAAGTGAACACTGAAGCTTTCTTT.

The CDR3 is CASSLATGGPNEQFF. CDR3 nucleotides: TGTGCCAGCAGCTTAGCGACAGGGGGACCGAATGAGCAGTTCTTC. The J gene is TRBJ2-1, the V gene TRBV7-9; 9 nucleotides align to TRBD1. J was trimmed by 7 bases and V by 0 bases; bases with no gene match: 4. CDR1 and CDR2 (germline): SEHNR, FQNEAQ (reference sequence). CDR3 length: 15 amino acids.

V is TRBV7-2 and J is TRBJ2-1, with D perhaps TRBD1 (6 bases). V lost 5 bases and J 9 bases, leaving 14 bases between the germline ends. From germline, CDR1 is SGHTA and CDR2 FQGNSA. The CDR3 runs to 13 residues. The CDR3, as DNA: TGTGCCAGCAGCCCCGTGAGAGGGGGTGAGCAGTTCTTC. Protein: CASSPVRGGEQFF.

The J gene is TRBJ2-7, the V gene TRBV11-2; the D gene is possibly TRBD1 (5 bases). There are 13 residues in the CDR3. CDR1 and CDR2 from the germline V gene are SGHAT and FQNNGV. The germline V and J ends were trimmed by 8 bases and 0 bases, with 11 bases remaining between them. The CDR3 sequence is CASAWGSSYEQYF. DNA of the CDR3: TGTGCCAGCGCCTGGGGCAGCTCCTACGAGCAGTACTTC.

The chain has TRBV4-1 and TRBJ2-1, with 7 bases lining up with TRBD1. J lost 8 bases, V lost 5 bases, and 6 bases had no gene match. CDR1 and CDR2 from the germline V gene are MGHRA and YSYEKL. This CDR3 comprises 13 residues. The CDR3: CASSRTGGDEQFF. The CDR3 DNA reads TGCGCCAGCAGCAGGACAGGTGGCGATGAGCAGTTCTTC.

This rearrangement joins TRBV12-5 to TRBJ1-1; tentatively, D is TRBD1 (6 bases). Trimming removed 2 bases at V and 0 bases at J, with 13 bases between. Germline CDR1 reads LGHNT; CDR2 reads FRNRAP. This CDR3 contains 16 residues. The CDR3 bases are TGTGCTAGTGGTTTGTCCACAGGGAACATGAACACTGAAGCTTTCTTT. This gives the protein CASGLSTGNMNTEAFF.

V usage is TRBV19 and J usage is TRBJ2-7, with 11 nucleotides matching TRBD1. Unmatched junction bases numbered 0, after V lost 5 bases and J lost 3 bases. This CDR3 spans 13 amino acids. Germline CDR1 is LNHDA and CDR2 is SQIVND (reference sequence). CDR3 in DNA: TGTGCCAGTAGTGGGACAGGGGGCTACGAGCAGTACTTC. This encodes CASSGTGGYEQYF.

J is TRBJ2-2 and V is TRBV27; 10 nucleotides agree with TRBD1. The V gene end was trimmed by 4 bases and the J gene end by 4 bases; junction bases not matched to a gene: 0. There are 14 residues in the CDR3. Germline V CDR1 and CDR2: MNHEY, SMNVEV (reference sequence). The CDR3 region has the DNA TGTGCCAGCAGTTGGACAGGGGGCACCGGGGAGCTGTTTTTT. It codes for CASSWTGGTGELFF.

The sample holds a few counts of this clone. V and J are TRBV9 and TRBJ2-7; maybe TRBD2 (6 bases). This CDR3 region has 14 residues. Germline V gene data show CDR1 as SGDLS and CDR2 as YYNGEE. The germline V and J ends were trimmed by 4 bases and 1 base, with 12 bases remaining between them. The CDR3 sequence is CASSMGGSSYEQYF. The CDR3 DNA sequence: TGTGCCAGCAGCATGGGGGGAAGTTCCTACGAGCAGTACTTC.

CDR3 amino acids: CASSLEQIYNEQFF. CDR3 sequence (DNA): TGCGCCAGCAGCTTGGAACAGATATACAATGAGCAGTTCTTC. V is TRBV5-1 and J is TRBJ2-1; D unclear. Germline loops: CDR1 SGHRS, CDR2 YFSETQ. Deletions cut 0 bases from V and 4 bases from J, with 8 bases between. The CDR3 is 14 residues long.

V gene TRBV6-1 combines with J gene TRBJ2-3, with D uncertain. Germline CDR1 reads MNHNS; CDR2 reads SASEGT. The CDR3 covers 13 residues. This chain's CDR3 is CTLVGESTDTQYF. Here the CDR3 DNA reads TGTACCCTAGTAGGAGAGAGCACAGATACGCAGTATTTT.

The rearrangement links TRBV6-5 to TRBJ1-4; 9 positions agree with TRBD1. CDR3 length: 13 residues. Germline assignment: CDR1 MNHEY and CDR2 SVGAGI. V lost 7 bases and J lost 7; bases outside the gene matches: 4. The CDR3 reads CASKPGQGEKLFF. The DNA of the CDR3 is TGTGCCAGCAAGCCGGGACAGGGTGAAAAACTGTTTTTT.

This clone was recorded only once. The chain has TRBV7-9 and TRBJ2-5; TRBD2 might be the D (7 bases). CDR1 is SEHNR, CDR2 FQNEAQ, per germline (reference sequence). CDR3 length: 17 residues. Trimming pared 6 bases from V and 2 bases from J, leaving 22 bases between. This CDR3 is CASSPTGGAGYQETQYF. CDR3 DNA sequence: TGTGCCAGCAGTCCTACTGGGGGGGCAGGGTATCAAGAGACCCAGTACTTC.

The CDR3 region is CSVGKTSGGPNFHEFF. The CDR3 coding sequence is TGCAGCGTCGGAAAGACTAGCGGGGGGCCGAACTTCCACGAGTTCTTC. The chain carries TRBV29-1 and TRBJ2-1; 13 bases are a match to TRBD2. This CDR3 contains 16 residues. After removal of 6 bases from V and 14 bases from J, the junction contained 19 bases not matched to a gene. CDR1 is SQVTM and CDR2 is ANQGSEA in the germline V gene.

With regard to this clone: The germline gene is not matched at one end of the junction; a read error may be the cause. The V and J genes are TRBV7-9 and TRBJ1-2, with TRBD1 identical over 7 bases. This CDR3 has 13 residues. CDR1 is SEHNR, CDR2 FQNEAQ, per germline (reference sequence). CDR3 sequence: CSSSLGGQFGYTF. CDR3 nucleotides: TGTTCCAGCAGCTTAGGGGGACAGTTTGGCTACACCTTC.

The V call is TRBV5-6, the J call TRBJ1-2; 10 nucleotides line up with TRBD1. Germline trimming cut 4 bases from V and 9 bases from J; bases unmatched to any gene: 9. Germline CDR1 reads SGHDT; CDR2 reads YYEEEE. The CDR3 extends over 14 amino acids. DNA of the CDR3: TGTGCCAGCAGCGCCGGGACAGGGGCGGGTAGCTACACCTTC. Its protein product is CASSAGTGAGSYTF.

This rearrangement joins TRBV5-6 to TRBJ2-1; maybe TRBD1 (6 bases). This CDR3 comprises 16 residues. Trimming took 5 bases from V and 9 from J, leaving 24 bases between them. The germline V gene encodes CDR1 SGHDT and CDR2 YYEEEE. DNA of the CDR3: TGTGCCAGCAGTAGGCGCTTGGGGCACCCGACAGGTGAGCAGTTCTTC. It is translated as CASSRRLGHPTGEQFF.

In its sample, this clone was seen once. J is TRBJ1-1 and V is TRBV6-5; a weak D match, TRBD1 (5 bases). Germline V lookup: CDR1 MNHEY, CDR2 SVGAGI. The CDR3 has 13 residues. The ends were cut back, 8 bases at V and 1 base at J, with 11 bases in the middle. The CDR3 is CASQRGGNTEAFF. The CDR3 region has the DNA TGTGCCAGCCAACGCGGGGGGAACACTGAAGCTTTCTTT.

J is TRBJ2-7 and V is TRBV29-1, with D possibly matching TRBD2 (6 bases). This CDR3 has 13 amino acids. The V and J ends lost 6 bases and 2 bases respectively, with 14 bases between them. Germline V lookup: CDR1 SQVTM, CDR2 ANQGSEA. This CDR3 is CSVELEGTYEQYF. The CDR3 coding sequence is TGCAGCGTCGAGTTGGAGGGAACCTACGAGCAGTACTTC.

CDR3 DNA sequence: TGTGCCATCCGGAAAGGGGGGGATGAGAATGAGCAGTTCTTC. It translates to CAIRKGGDENEQFF. This sequence joins TRBV10-3 and TRBJ2-1, with D tentatively TRBD2 (7 bases). This CDR3 is 14 amino acids long. Germline V CDR1 and CDR2: ENHRY, SYGVKD. V dropped 8 bases and J dropped 7 bases, with 18 bases sitting between them.

This sequence joins TRBV18 and TRBJ2-7, with 7 positions matching TRBD1. Per germline, CDR1 KGHSH and CDR2 LQKENI. V lost 1 base, J lost 2 bases, and 2 bases stayed unmatched. This CDR3 contains 14 residues. CDR3 DNA sequence: TGTGCCAGCTCACCACTTCAGGGGGCCTACGAGCAGTACTTC. Amino acid sequence: CASSPLQGAYEQYF.

This clone was seen only once. The CDR3 sequence: CASSLRQTGDNEKLFF. The CDR3 DNA reads as TGTGCCAGCAGTTTAAGACAGACAGGGGATAATGAAAAACTGTTTTTT. This rearrangement joins TRBV28 to TRBJ1-4, with 8 bases aligning to TRBD1. Unmatched junction bases numbered 6, after V lost 2 bases and J lost 4 bases. CDR1 and CDR2 from the germline V gene are MDHEN and SYDVKM. The CDR3 runs to 16 residues.

This clone came up once. This chain joins TRBV4-3 and TRBJ2-2; 8 bases are a match to TRBD1. CDR1 is LGHNA, CDR2 YSLEER, per germline. The length of the CDR3 is 17 residues. The V and J ends lost 4 bases and 0 bases, in that order; junction bases with no gene match: 7. CDR3 coding DNA: TGCGCCAGCAGCCGACAAGACAGGGGCGCGAACACCGGGGAGCTGTTTTTT. This codes for CASSRQDRGANTGELFF.